The clone carrying this T cell receptor (beta chain) was recorded once. This specimen comes from a study of blood T cells in healthy people across ages. Germline CDR1 and CDR2: ENHRY and SYGVKD. The CDR3 sequence is 16 residues long. Trimming took 6 bases from V and 2 from J; bases not matched to a gene: 6. The second PCR ran about 6 to 11 cycles with a sample-barcoded 5' primer and J-beta primers. Every cDNA molecule carried a tag from a template-switch adaptor bearing 12 random nucleotides. TCRdb itself ran the 5' RACE reads through MiXCR, one entry per CDR3 protein. The sample has about 900,000 distinct CDR3 sequences; approximately 49% are singletons.

The rearrangement joins TRBV10-3 to TRBJ2-2; 10 positions agree with TRBD2. This clonotype originated in a man aged 25-45 years in good health. The sample consisted of blood. For the CDR3, the DNA is TGTGCCATCAGGATGGGACTAGCGATCAACACCGGGGAGCTGTTTTTT. It specifies CAIRMGLAINTGELFF.